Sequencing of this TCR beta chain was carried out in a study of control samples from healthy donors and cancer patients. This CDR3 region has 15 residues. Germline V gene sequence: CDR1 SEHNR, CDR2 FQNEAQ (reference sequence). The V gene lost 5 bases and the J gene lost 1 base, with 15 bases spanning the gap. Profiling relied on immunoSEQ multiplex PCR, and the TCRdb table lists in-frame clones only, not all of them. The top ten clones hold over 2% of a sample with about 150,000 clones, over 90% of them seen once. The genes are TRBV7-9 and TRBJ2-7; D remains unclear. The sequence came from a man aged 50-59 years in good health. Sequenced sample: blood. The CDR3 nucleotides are TGTGCCAGCAGCGCCCAGGAAGGGAAATCCTACGAGCAGTACTTC. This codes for CASSAQEGKSYEQYF.